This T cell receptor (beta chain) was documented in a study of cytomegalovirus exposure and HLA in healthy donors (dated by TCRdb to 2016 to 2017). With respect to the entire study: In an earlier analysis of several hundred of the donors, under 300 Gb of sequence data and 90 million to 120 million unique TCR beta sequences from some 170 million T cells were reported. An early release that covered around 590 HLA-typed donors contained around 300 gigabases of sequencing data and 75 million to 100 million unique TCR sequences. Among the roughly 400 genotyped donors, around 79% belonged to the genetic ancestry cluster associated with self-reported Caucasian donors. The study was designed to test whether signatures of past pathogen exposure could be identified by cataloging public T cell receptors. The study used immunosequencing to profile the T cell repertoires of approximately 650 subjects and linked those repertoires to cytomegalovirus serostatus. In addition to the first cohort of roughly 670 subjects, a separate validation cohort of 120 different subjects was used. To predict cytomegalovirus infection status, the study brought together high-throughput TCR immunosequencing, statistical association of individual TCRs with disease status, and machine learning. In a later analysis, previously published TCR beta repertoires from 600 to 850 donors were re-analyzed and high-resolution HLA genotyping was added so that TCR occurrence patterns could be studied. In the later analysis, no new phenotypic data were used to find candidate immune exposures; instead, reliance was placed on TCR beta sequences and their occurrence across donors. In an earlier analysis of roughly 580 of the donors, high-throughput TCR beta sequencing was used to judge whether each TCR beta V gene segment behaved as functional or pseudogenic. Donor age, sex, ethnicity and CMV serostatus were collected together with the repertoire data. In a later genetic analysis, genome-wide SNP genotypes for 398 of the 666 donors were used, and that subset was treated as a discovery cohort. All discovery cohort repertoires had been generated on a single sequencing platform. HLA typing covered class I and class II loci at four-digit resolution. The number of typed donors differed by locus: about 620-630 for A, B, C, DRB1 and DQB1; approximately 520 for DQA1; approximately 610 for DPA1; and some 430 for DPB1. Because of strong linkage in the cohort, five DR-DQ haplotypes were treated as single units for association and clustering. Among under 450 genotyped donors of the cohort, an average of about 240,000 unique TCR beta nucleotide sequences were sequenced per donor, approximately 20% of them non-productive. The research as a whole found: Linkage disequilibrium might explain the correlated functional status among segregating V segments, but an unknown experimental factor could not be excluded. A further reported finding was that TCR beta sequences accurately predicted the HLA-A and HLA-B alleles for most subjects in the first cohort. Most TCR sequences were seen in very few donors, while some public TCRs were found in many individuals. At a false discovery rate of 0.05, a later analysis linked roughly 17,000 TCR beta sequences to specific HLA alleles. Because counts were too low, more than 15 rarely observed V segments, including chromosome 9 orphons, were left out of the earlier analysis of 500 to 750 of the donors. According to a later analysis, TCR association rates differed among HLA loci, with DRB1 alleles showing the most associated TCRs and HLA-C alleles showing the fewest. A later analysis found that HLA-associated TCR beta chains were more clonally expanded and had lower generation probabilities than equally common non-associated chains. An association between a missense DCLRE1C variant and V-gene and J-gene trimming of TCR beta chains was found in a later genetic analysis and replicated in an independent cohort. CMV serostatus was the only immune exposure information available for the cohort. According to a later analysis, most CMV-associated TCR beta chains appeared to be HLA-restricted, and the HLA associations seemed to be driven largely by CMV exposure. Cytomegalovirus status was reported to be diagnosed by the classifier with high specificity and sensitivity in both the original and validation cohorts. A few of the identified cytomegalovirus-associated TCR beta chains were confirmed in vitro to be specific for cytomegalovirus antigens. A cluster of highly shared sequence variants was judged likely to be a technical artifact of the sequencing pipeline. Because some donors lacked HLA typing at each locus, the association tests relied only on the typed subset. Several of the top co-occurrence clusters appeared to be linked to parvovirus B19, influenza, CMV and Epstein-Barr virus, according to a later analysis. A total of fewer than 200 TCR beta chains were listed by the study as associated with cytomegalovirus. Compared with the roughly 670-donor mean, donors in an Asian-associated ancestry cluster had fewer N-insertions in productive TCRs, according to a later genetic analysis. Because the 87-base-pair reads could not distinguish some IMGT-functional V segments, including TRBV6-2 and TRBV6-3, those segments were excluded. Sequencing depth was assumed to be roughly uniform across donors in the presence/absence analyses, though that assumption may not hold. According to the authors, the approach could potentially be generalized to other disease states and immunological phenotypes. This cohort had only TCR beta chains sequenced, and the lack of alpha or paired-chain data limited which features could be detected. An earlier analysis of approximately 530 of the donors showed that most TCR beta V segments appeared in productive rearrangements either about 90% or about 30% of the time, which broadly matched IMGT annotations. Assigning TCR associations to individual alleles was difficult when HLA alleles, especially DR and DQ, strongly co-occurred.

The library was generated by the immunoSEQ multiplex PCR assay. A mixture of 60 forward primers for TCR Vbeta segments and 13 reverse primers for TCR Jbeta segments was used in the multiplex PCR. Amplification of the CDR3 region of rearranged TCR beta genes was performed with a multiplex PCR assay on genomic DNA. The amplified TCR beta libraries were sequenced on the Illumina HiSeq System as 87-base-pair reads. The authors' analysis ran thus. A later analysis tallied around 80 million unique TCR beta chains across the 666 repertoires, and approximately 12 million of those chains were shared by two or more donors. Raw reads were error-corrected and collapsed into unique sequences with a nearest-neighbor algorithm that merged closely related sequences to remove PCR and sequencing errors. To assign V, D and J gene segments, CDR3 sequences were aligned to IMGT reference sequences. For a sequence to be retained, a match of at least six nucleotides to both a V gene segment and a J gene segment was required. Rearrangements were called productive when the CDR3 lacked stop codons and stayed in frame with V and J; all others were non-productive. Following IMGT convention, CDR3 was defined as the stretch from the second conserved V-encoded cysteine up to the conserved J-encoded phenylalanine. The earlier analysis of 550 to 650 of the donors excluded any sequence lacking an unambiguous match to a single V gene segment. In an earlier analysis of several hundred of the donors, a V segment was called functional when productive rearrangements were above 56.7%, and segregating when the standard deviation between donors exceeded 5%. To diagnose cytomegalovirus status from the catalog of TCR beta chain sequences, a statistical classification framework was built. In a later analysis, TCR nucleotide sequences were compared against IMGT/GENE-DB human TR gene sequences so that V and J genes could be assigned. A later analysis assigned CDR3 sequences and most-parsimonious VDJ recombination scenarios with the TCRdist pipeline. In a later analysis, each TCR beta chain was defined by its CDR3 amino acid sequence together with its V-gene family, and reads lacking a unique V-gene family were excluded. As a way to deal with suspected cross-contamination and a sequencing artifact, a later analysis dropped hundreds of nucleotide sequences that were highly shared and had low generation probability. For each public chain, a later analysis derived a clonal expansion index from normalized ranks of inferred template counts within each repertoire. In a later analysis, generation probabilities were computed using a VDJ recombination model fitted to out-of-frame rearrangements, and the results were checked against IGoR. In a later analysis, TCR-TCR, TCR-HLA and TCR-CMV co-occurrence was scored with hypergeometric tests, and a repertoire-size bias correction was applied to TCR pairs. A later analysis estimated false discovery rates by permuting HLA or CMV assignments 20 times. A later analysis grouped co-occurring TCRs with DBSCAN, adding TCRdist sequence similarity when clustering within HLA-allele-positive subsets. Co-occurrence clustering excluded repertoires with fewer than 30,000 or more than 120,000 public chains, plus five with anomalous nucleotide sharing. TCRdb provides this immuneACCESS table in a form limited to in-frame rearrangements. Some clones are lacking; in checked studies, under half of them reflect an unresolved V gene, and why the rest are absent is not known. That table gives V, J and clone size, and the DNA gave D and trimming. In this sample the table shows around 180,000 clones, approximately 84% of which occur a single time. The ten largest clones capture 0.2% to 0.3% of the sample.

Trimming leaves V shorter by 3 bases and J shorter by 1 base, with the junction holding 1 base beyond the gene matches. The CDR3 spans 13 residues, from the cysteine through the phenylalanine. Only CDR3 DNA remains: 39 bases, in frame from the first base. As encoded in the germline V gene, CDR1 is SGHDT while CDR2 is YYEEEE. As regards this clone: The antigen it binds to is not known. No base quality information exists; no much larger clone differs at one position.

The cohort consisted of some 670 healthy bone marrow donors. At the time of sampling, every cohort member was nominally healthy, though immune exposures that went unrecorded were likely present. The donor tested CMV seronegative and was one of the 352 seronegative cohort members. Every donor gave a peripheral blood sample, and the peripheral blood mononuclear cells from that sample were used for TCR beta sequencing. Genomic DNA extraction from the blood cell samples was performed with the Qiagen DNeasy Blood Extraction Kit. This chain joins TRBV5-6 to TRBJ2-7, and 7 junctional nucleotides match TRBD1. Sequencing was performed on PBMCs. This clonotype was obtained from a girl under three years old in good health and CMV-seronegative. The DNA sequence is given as TGTGCCAGCAGCTCGACAGGGTCCTACGAGCAGTACTTC. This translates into CASSSTGSYEQYF.